Below, one T cell receptor beta chain is given with its context. Its specificity is unknown. This sample is drawn from a study of shared clonotypes between healthy human individuals. Across the study: The people who gave samples were a couple of women and a few men aged 18 to 49.

Original processing notes: ImmunoSEQ yielded junction-only sequences lacking quality scores, so filtering differed. Method: immunoSEQ multiplex PCR; TCRdb's copy keeps in-frame clones and lacks some. From that table come the V and J calls and clone size; the DNA was used to work out D and trimming. The sample has more than 2 million clones, around 93% seen once; the top ten hold approximately 1.6%. CD45RO-negative, CCR7-positively selected cells formed the naive CD8 fraction, excluding terminally differentiated effector memory CD45RA+ cells. V was pared by 4 bases and J by 4 bases, with 6 bases of the junction left unmatched. Germline assignment: CDR1 MNHEY and CDR2 SVGAGI. The CDR3 covers 15 residues. Study results and limitations: Large sequencing depth failed to make sorted-subset sequencing complete, rarefaction showed. The genetic and exposure-history diversity represented was limited by few donors.

The sequenced sample consisted of naive CD8+ T cells from PBMCs. This receptor was identified in a man between 18 and 35 years old in good health. Some clones in this sample may be carry-over from other donors' samples. V usage is TRBV6-5 and J usage is TRBJ2-7, with TRBD2 matching over 11 bases. Written as DNA, the CDR3 is TGTGCCAGCAGTTCCACGACTAGCGGGAATTACGAGCAGTACTTC. Translating gives CASSSTTSGNYEQYF.